The entry below gives a single T cell receptor (beta chain) sequence along with its context. In germline, CDR1 is MDHEN, CDR2 SYDVKM. The CDR3 totals 15 residues. The ends were cut back, 7 bases at V and 4 bases at J, with 17 bases in the middle. The sample comes from a study of blood T cells in healthy people across ages. Together with a sample-barcoded 5' primer, a J-beta primer mix was included in a second PCR lasting roughly 6 to 12 cycles. One entry per CDR3 protein results from TCRdb running MiXCR on the 5' RACE reads. This table holds over 1,200,000 distinct CDR3 sequences, 59% found once. The source of this sequence is a man in his late teens or twenties in good health. The V and J genes are TRBV28 and TRBJ2-1; D tentatively fits TRBD1 or TRBD2 (5 bases each). The sequenced sample was blood. The CDR3 region has the DNA TGTGCCAGCACCGACGATCAGGGACCATACAATGAGCAGTTCTTC. Translated: CASTDDQGPYNEQFF.